This T cell receptor (beta chain) is drawn from a study of shared clonotypes between healthy human individuals. Sequenced by immunoSEQ multiplex PCR; TCRdb stores in-frame clones only, minus some. The repertoire holds about half a million clones, over 70% seen once, with over 9.5% in the top ten. The CDR3 length is 14 residues. The germline CDR1 and CDR2 sequences are SEHNR and FQNEAQ (reference sequence). Deletions cut 5 bases from V and 5 bases from J, with 12 bases between. This receptor was identified in a woman in her thirties or forties in good health. Some clones in this sample may be carry-over from other donors' samples. The genes are TRBV7-9 and TRBJ2-2; D unclear. Sequencing was performed on PBMCs. In DNA form, the CDR3 reads TGTGCCAGCAGCCGGACGGAATGGACCGGGGAGCTGTTTTTT. Protein sequence: CASSRTEWTGELFF.